This T cell receptor (beta chain) was recorded in a study of blood T cell repertoires in COVID-19. At the level of the study: T cells, B-cell-depleted T cells, or PBMCs provided the cDNA or gDNA that served as material.

Per the original methods: Estimation of nucleated cell counts relied on the amplification of reference gene primers. The table came from immunoSEQ multiplex PCR; TCRdb's copy has only in-frame clones and leaves some out. V, J and clone size derive from that table, while D and trimming were established from the DNA sequence. Of fewer than 400,000 clones in the sample, about four fifths were seen once. Trimming pared 4 bases from V and 1 base from J, leaving 10 bases between. In germline, CDR1 is SNHLY, CDR2 FYNNEI. The CDR3 has 14 amino acids. The chain links TRBV2 to TRBJ1-1; D may be TRBD1 (6 bases). Sequencing used peripheral blood. This sequence was found in a young man with active or convalescent COVID-19. The CDR3 DNA sequence: TGTGCCAGCAGTGGGACAGTGAGGAACACTGAAGCTTTCTTT. Translating it yields CASSGTVRNTEAFF.